At least ten counts were recorded for the clone carrying this T cell receptor (beta chain). Its specificity is not known. As it was prepared, the TCRbeta library received unique molecular identifiers. One entry per CDR3 protein, called by TCRdb with MiXCR from the PCR reads. The profile shows about 490,000 distinct CDR3 sequences, roughly a tenth of them singletons. This entry belongs to a study of T-cell reconstitution after alpha-beta-depleted transplantation in children. Study observations and caveats: Some patients showed high day-60 TCRbeta diversity, which derived from surviving recipient T cells and thymic progenitors. The main origin of T-cell counts and diversity one year after transplant was newly produced T cells. Several hundred rapidly expanded clones from non-depleted graft cells reportedly supplied alpha-beta T cells about two months post-transplant.

V was cut by 7 bases and J by 3 bases, with 16 bases left in between. The CDR3 loop spans 15 amino acids. The sample here was PBMCs, taken before TCRalphabeta/CD19-depleted stem cell transplant. This sequence originates from a child aged 2 to 9 with inherited bone marrow failure, due to receive a stem cell transplant. V is TRBV12-3 or TRBV12-4 and J is TRBJ2-1; D could derive from TRBD1 or TRBD2 (5 bases each). In DNA, the CDR3 is TGTGCCAGCATATTGGGGCGGGTGAGCTACAATGAGCAGTTCTTC. This gives the protein CASILGRVSYNEQFF.